This paragraph covers one T cell receptor beta chain sequence. Its antigen is undetermined. By 5'RACE template switching, TCR cDNA was produced, with a universal primer site and UMIs added in the process. TCRdb recomputed calls from the 5' RACE reads with MiXCR, one row per CDR3 protein. Among a few hundred thousand distinct CDR3 sequences listed, roughly a sixth were seen once. V lost 6 bases, J lost 1 base, and 15 bases lay in between. Germline CDR1 reads SQVTM; CDR2 reads ANQGSEA. The CDR3 has 14 residues. This sample was taken from a study of T cells after yellow fever vaccination. At the level of the study: SMART-Seq v4 Ultra Low Input handled preparation of low-cell-number fractions.

Study-level results: The booster response re-showed most primary clones: 96% CD4, around 87% CD8.

The sequence was collected from a man younger than 35 who received the YFV17D yellow fever vaccine. The sample in question was PBMCs, obtained less than 6 days after the first yellow fever vaccination. This chain uses TRBV29-1 with TRBJ1-1, with a possible D match to TRBD1 (5 bases). The CDR3 sequence: CSVEGRLKNTEAFF. The CDR3 DNA reads as TGCAGCGTCGAGGGACGGCTTAAGAACACTGAAGCTTTCTTT.